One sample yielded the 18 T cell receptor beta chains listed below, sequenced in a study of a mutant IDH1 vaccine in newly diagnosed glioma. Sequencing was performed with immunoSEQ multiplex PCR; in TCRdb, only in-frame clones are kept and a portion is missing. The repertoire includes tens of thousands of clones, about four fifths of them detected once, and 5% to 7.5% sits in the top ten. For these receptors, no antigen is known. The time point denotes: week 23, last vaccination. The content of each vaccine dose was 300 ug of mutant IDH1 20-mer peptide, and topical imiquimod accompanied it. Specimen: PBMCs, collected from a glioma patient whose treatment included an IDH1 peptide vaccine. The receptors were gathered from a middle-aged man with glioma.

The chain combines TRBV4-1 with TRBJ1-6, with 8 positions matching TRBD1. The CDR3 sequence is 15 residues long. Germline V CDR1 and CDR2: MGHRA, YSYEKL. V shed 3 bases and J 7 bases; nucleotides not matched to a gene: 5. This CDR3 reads CASSQVDRENSPLHF. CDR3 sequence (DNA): TGCGCCAGCAGCCAGGTGGACAGGGAGAATTCACCCCTCCACTTT.

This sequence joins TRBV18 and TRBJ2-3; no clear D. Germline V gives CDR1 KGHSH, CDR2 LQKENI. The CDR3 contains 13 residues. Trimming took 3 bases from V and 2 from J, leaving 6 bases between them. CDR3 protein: CASSPSPTDTQYF. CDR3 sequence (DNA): TGTGCCAGCTCACCTTCGCCCACAGATACGCAGTATTTT.

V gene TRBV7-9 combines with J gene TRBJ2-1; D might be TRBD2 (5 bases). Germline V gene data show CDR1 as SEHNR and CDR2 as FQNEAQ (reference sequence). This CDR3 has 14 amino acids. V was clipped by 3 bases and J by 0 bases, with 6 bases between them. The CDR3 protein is CASSFGDSYNEQFF. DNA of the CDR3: TGTGCCAGCAGCTTCGGGGACTCCTACAATGAGCAGTTCTTC.

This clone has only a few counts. The CDR3 spells CASSHTRGGDGYTF. The DNA for the CDR3 is TGTGCCAGCAGTCATACCAGAGGGGGCGATGGCTACACCTTC. The V and J genes are TRBV5-4 and TRBJ1-2; the match to TRBD1 covers 7 bases. Germline CDR1 reads SGHNT; CDR2 reads YYREEE (reference sequence). The CDR3 consists of 14 residues. J was trimmed by 6 bases and V by 5 bases; bases with no gene match: 10.

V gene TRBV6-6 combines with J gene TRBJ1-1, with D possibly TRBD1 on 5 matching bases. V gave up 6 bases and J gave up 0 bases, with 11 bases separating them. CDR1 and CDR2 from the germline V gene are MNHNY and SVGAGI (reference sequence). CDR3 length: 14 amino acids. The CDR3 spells CASRMGGMNTEAFF. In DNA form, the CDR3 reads TGTGCCAGCAGAATGGGGGGAATGAACACTGAAGCTTTCTTT.

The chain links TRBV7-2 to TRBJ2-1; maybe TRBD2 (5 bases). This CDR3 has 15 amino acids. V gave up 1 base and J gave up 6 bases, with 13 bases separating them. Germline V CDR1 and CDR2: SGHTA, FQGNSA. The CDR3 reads CASSLEPGVGNEQFF. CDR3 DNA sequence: TGTGCCAGCAGCTTAGAGCCCGGGGTCGGCAATGAGCAGTTCTTC.

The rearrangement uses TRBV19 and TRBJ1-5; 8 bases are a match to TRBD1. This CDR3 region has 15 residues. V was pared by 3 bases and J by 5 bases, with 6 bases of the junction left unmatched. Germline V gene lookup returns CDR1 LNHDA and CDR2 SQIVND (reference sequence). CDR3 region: CASSMGQGADQPQHF. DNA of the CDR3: TGTGCCAGTAGTATGGGCCAGGGGGCTGATCAGCCCCAGCATTTT. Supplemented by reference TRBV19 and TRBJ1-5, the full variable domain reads DGGITQSPKYLFRKEGQNVTLSCEQNLNHDAMYWYRQDPGQGLRLIYYSQIVNDFQKGDIAEGYSVSREKKESFPLTVTSAQKNPTAFYLCASSMGQGADQPQHFGDGTRLSIL.

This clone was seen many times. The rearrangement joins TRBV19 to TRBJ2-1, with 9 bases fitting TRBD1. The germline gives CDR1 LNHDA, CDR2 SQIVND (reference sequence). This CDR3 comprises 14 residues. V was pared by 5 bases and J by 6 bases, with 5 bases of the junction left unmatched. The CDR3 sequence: CASSAGTGPNEQFF. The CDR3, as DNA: TGTGCCAGTAGTGCCGGGACAGGGCCCAATGAGCAGTTCTTC.

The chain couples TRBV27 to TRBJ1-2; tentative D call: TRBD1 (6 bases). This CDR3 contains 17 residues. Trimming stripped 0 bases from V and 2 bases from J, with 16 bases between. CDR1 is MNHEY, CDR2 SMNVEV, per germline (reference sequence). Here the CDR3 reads CASSLSATGQSNYGYTF. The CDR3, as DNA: TGTGCCAGCAGTTTATCGGCTACAGGGCAATCCAACTATGGCTACACCTTC.

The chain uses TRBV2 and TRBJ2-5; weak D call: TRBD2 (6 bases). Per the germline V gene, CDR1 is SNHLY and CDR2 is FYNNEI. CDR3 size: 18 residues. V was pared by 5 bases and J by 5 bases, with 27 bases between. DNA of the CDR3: TGTGCCAGCAGTAGACGGGGAGGCCTACTCACCGGGGTCGAGACCCAGTACTTC. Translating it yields CASSRRGGLLTGVETQYF.

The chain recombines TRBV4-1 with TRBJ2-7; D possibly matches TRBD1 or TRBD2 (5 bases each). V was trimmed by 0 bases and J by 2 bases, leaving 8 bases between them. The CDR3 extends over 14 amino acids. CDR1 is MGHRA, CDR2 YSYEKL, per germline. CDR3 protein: CASSQDRDPYEQYF. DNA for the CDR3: TGCGCCAGCAGCCAAGACAGGGACCCCTACGAGCAGTACTTC.

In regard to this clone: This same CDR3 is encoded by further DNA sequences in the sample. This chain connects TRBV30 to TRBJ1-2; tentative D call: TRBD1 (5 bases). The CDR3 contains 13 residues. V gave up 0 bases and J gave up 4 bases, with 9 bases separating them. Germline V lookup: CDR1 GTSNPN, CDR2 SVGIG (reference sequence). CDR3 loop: CAWSVSGSYGYTF. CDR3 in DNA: TGTGCCTGGAGTGTGTCAGGGTCCTATGGCTACACCTTC.

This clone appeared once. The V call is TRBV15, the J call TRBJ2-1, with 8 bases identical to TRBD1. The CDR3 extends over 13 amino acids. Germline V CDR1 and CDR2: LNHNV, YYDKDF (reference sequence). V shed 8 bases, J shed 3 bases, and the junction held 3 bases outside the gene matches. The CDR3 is CATGDRRYNEQFF. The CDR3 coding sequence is TGTGCCACCGGGGACAGGCGCTACAATGAGCAGTTCTTC.

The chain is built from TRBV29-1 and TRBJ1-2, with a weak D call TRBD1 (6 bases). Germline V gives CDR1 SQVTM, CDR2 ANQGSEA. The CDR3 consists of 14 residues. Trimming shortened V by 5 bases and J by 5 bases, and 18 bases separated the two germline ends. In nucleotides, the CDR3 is TGCAGCGTTCGGACAGCAGAGGGGCCGTATGGCTACACCTTC. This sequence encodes CSVRTAEGPYGYTF.

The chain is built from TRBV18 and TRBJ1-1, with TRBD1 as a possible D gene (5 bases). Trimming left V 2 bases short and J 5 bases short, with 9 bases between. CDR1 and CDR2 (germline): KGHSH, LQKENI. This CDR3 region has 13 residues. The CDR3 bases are TGTGCCAGCTCACCAGCTGAGGGGACTGAAGCTTTCTTT. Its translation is CASSPAEGTEAFF.

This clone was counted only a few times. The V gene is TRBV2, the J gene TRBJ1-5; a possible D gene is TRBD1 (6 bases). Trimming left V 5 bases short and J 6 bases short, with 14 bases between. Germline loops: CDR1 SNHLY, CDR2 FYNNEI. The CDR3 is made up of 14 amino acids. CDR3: CASSSEGGGQPQHF. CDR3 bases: TGTGCCAGCAGTTCTGAGGGAGGGGGTCAGCCCCAGCATTTT.

The CDR3 DNA reads TGTGCCAGCAGTGAACGTCTAGCGGGGGGTGAGACCCAGTACTTC. This encodes CASSERLAGGETQYF. V gene TRBV2 combines with J gene TRBJ2-5, with 11 bases aligning to TRBD2. Unmatched junction bases numbered 4, after V lost 2 bases and J lost 5 bases. The CDR3 extends over 15 amino acids. Germline CDR1 SNHLY, CDR2 FYNNEI.

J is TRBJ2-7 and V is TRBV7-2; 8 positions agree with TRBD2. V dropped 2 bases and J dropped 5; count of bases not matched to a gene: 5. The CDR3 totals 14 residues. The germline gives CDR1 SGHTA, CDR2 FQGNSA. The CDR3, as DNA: TGTGCCAGCAGCTTACTCGGCGGGGGGAACGAGCAGTACTTC. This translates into CASSLLGGGNEQYF.